This T cell receptor beta chain was identified in a study of T cell responses to AZD1222 COVID-19 vaccine. Trimming took off 1 base at V and 4 bases at J, with 14 bases between the two ends. Germline V gene sequence: CDR1 LGHDT, CDR2 YNNKEL (reference sequence). This CDR3 spans 17 amino acids. Overall study findings and caveats: An increase in Spike-specific TCR breadth and depth was observed after two AZD1222 doses.

As to this clone: Its antigen is as yet unknown.

The table came from immunoSEQ multiplex PCR; TCRdb's copy has only in-frame clones and leaves some out. The sample includes some 180,000 clones, around 90% of them seen just once. Material: peripheral blood, obtained 28 days after the second AZD1222 dose. This chain joins TRBV3-1 (or the pseudogene TRBV3-2) and TRBJ1-6, with D possibly matching TRBD1 (5 bases). The receptor comes from an adult who received the AZD1222 COVID-19 vaccine. CDR3 coding DNA: TGTGCCAGCAGCCAAGCGGGGGTCAGGGCATATAATTCACCCCTCCACTTT. Protein: CASSQAGVRAYNSPLHF.